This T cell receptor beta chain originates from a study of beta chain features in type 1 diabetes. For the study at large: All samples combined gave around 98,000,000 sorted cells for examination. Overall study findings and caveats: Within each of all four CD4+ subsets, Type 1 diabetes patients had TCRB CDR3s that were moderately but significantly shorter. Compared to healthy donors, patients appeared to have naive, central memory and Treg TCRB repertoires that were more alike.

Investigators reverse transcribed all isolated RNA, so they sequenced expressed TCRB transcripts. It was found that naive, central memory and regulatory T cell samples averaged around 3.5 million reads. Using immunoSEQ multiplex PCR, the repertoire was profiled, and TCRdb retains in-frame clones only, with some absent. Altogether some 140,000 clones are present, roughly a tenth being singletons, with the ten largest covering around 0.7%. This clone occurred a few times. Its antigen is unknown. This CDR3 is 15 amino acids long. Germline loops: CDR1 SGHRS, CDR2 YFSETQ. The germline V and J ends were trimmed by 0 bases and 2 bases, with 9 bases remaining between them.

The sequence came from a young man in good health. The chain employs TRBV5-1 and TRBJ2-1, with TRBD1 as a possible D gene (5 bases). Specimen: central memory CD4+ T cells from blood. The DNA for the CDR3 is TGCGCCAGCAGCTTGGTGGGCAGGGCCTACAATGAGCAGTTCTTC. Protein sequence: CASSLVGRAYNEQFF.